The T cell receptor beta chain described here comes from a study of cytomegalovirus exposure and HLA in healthy donors. Only one count was recorded for this clone. Its antigen is as yet unknown. In the PCR, 60 Vbeta and 13 Jbeta primers were used. As handled by the study authors: The count from a later analysis was about 80 million unique TCR beta chains, roughly 11 million of them shared. Clones were read by immunoSEQ multiplex PCR, and TCRdb kept only the in-frame ones, dropping some. V and J calls and clone size are given by that table; D and trimming were obtained from the DNA. The table includes some 120,000 clones, about 74% detected once. The CDR3 totals 12 residues. The trim removed 4 bases at V and 4 bases at J, leaving 1 base unmatched. In germline, CDR1 is SGHRS, CDR2 YFSETQ. The study, taken as a whole, reports: Later analysis reportedly placed an Asian-associated ancestry cluster below the approximately 730-donor mean in N-insertions. When presence/absence was analysed, sequencing depth was taken to be roughly uniform across donors.

The rearrangement uses TRBV5-1 and TRBJ2-7; 8 bases are a match to TRBD1. The sequenced sample consisted of PBMCs. The source is a woman aged 45-65 years in good health and CMV-seropositive. CDR3 sequence: CASSRQGYEQYF. The CDR3, as DNA: TGCGCCAGCAGCCGACAGGGGTACGAGCAGTACTTC. Looking up the rest from reference TRBV5-1 and TRBJ2-7 gives the full variable domain: KAGVTQTPRYLIKTRGQQVTLSCSPISGHRSVSWYQQTPGQGLQFLFEYFSETQRNKGNFPGRFSGRQFSNSRSEMNVSTLELGDSALYLCASSRQGYEQYFGPGTRLTVT.